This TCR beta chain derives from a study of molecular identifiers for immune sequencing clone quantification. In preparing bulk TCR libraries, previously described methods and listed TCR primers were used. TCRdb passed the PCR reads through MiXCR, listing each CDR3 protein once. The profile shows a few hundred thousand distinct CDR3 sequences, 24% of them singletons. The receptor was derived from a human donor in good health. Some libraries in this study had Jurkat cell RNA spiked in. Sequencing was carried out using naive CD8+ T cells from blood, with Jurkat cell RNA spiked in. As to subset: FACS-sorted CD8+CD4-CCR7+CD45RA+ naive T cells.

DNA for the CDR3: TGTGCCACCAGCAGGAACAGGGACGAGCAGTACTTC. Its protein is CATSRNRDEQYF. The V gene is TRBV15, the J gene TRBJ2-7, with TRBD1 as a possible D gene (6 bases). Germline CDR1 LNHNV, CDR2 YYDKDF (reference sequence). The ends were cut back, 3 bases at V and 5 bases at J, with 8 bases in the middle. This CDR3 is built from 12 residues.